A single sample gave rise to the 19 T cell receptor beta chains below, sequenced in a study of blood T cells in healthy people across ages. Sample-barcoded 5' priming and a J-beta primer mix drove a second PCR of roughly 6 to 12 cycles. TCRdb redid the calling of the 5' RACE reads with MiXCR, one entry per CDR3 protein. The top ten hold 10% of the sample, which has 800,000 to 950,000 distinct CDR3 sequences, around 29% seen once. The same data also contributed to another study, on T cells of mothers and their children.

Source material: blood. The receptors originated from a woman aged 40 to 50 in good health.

CDR3 in DNA: TGTGCCAGCAGCTGGGCTCAGGGGGGCCATGGCTACACCTTC. Protein product: CASSWAQGGHGYTF. V and J are TRBV5-6 and TRBJ1-2; 7 bases are shared with TRBD1. Trimming took 3 bases from V and 6 from J; bases not matched to a gene: 8. Germline assignment: CDR1 SGHDT and CDR2 YYEEEE. This CDR3 has 14 residues.

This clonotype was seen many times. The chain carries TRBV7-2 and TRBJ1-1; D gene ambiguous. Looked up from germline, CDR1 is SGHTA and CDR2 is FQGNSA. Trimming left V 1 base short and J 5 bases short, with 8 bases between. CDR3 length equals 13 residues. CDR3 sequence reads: CASSLGRETEAFF. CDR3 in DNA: TGTGCCAGCAGCTTAGGAAGGGAGACTGAAGCTTTCTTT.

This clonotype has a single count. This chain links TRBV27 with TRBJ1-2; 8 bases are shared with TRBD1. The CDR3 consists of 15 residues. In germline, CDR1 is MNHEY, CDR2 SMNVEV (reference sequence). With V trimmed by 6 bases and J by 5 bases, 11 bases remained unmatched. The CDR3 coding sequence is TGTGCCAGCAGCCAAACACGACAGGGGCTTTATGGCTACACCTTC. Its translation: CASSQTRQGLYGYTF.

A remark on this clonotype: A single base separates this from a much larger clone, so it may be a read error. CDR3 amino acids: CASSQGQGEQPQQF. The CDR3 bases are TGCGCCAGCAGCCAAGGGCAGGGTGAGCAGCCCCAGCAGTTT. The chain employs TRBV4-3 and TRBJ1-5; D might be TRBD1 (5 bases). The CDR3 covers 14 residues. Germline V gene sequence: CDR1 LGHNA, CDR2 YSLEER.

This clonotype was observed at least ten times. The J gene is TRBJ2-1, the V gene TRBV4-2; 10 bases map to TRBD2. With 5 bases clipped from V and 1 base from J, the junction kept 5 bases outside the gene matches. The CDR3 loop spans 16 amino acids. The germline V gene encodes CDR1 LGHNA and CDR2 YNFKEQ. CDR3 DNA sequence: TGTGCCAGCAGCTTCCTGACTAGCGGGTCCTACAATGAGCAGTTCTTC. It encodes CASSFLTSGSYNEQFF.

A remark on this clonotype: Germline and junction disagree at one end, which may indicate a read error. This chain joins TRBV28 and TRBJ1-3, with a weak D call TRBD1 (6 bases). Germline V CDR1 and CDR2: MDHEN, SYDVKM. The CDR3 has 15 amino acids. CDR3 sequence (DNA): TGTGCCCGCAGTTCAGGGGTGATCTCTGGAAACACCATATATTTT. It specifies CARSSGVISGNTIYF.

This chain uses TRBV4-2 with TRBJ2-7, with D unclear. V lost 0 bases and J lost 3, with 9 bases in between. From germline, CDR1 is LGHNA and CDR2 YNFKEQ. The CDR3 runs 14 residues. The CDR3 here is CASSQEERNYEQYF. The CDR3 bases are TGTGCCAGCAGCCAAGAGGAGAGAAACTACGAGCAGTACTTC.

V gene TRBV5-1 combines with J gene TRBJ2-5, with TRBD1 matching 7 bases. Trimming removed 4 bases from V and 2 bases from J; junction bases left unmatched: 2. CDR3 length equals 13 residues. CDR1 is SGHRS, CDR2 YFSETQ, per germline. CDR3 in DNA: TGCGCCAGCAGCGCGGACAGGCAAGAGACCCAGTACTTC. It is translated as CASSADRQETQYF.

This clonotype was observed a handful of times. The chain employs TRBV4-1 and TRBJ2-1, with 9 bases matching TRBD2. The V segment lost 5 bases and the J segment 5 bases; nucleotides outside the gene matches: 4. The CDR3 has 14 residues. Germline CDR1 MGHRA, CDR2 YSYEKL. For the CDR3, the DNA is TGCGCCAGCAGCTATAAGCGGGGGGACAATGAGCAGTTCTTC. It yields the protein CASSYKRGDNEQFF.

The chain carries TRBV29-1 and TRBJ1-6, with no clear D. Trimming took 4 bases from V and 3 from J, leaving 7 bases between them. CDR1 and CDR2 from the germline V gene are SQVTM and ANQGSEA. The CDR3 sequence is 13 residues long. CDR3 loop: CSVAQGYNSPLHF. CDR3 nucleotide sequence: TGCAGCGTTGCGCAAGGCTATAATTCACCCCTCCACTTT. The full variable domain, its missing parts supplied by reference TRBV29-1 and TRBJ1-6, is SAVISQKPSRDICQRGTSLTIQCQVDSQVTMMFWYRQQPGQSLTLIATANQGSEATYESGFVIDKFPISRPNLTFSTLTVSNMSPEDSSIYLCSVAQGYNSPLHFGNGTRLTVT.

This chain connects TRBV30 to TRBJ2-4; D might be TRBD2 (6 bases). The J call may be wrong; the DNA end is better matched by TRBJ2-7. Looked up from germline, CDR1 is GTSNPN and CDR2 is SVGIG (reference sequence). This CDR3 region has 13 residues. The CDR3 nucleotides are TGTGCCTATGGGACTTACCTAACCTACGAGCAGTACTTC. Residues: CAYGTYLTYEQYF.

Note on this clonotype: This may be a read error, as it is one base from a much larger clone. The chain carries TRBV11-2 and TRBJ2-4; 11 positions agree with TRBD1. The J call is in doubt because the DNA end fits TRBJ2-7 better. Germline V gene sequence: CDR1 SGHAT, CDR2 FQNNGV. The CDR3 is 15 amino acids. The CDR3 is CANSHPGQGANEQYF. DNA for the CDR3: TGTGCCAACAGCCATCCCGGACAGGGGGCCAACGAGCAGTACTTC.

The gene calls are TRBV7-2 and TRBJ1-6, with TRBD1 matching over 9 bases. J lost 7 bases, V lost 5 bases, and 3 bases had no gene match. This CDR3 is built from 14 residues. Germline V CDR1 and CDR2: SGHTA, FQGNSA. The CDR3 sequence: CASSRDRANSPLHF. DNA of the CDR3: TGTGCCAGCAGCCGGGACAGGGCAAATTCACCCCTCCACTTT.

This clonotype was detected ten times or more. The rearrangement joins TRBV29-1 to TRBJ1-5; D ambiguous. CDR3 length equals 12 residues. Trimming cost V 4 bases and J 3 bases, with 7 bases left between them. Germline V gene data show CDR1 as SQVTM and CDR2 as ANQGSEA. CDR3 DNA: TGCAGCGTTGGGTGGTCCAATCAGCCCCAGCATTTT. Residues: CSVGWSNQPQHF.

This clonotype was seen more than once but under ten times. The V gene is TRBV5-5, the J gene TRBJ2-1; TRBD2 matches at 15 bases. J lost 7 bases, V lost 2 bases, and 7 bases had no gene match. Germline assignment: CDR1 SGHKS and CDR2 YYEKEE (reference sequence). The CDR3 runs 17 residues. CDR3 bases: TGTGCCAGCAGCTTCGGACTAGCGGGGGGGAAAAGTAATGAGCAGTTCTTC. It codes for CASSFGLAGGKSNEQFF.

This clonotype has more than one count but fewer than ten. CDR3 in DNA: TGCAGTCCCAATTACGGGGGGCCGGGTGATACGCAGTATTTT. Protein: CSPNYGGPGDTQYF. This sequence joins TRBV20-1 and TRBJ2-3; the D gene is possibly TRBD2 (7 bases). This CDR3 is built from 14 residues. Germline CDR1 and CDR2: DFQATT and SNEGSKA (reference sequence). Trimming took off 8 bases at V and 6 bases at J, with 21 bases between the two ends.

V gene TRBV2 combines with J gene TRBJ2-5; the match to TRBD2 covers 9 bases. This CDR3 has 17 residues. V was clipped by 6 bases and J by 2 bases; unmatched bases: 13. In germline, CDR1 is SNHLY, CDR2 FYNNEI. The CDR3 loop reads CASSQPRTSAQQETQYF. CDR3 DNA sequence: TGTGCCAGCAGCCAACCCAGGACTAGCGCGCAACAAGAGACCCAGTACTTC. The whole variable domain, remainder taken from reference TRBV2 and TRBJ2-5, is EPEVTQTPSHQVTQMGQEVILRCVPISNHLYFYWYRQILGQKVEFLVSFYNNEISEKSEIFDDQFSVERPDGSNFTLKIRSTKLEDSAMYFCASSQPRTSAQQETQYFGPGTRLLVL.

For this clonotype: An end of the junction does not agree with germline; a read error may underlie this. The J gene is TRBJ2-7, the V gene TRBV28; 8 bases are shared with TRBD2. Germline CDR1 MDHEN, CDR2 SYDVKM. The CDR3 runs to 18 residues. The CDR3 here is CASRAARVAGGSRYEQYF. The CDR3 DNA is TGCGCCAGTAGGGCCGCCCGGGTCGCGGGGGGTTCTAGGTACGAGCAGTACTTC. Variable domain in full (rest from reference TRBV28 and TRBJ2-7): DVKVTQSSRYLVKRTGEKVFLECVQDMDHENMFWYRQDPGLGLRLIYFSYDVKMKEKGDIPEGYSVSREKKERFSLILESASTNQTSMYLCASRAARVAGGSRYEQYFGPGTRLTVT.

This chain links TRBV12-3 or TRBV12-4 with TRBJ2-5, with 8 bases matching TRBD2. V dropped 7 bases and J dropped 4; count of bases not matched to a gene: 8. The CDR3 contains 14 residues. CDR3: CASTPTGGGETQYF. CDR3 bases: TGTGCCAGCACCCCGACCGGGGGGGGAGAGACCCAGTACTTC.